The entry below gives a single T cell receptor (beta chain) sequence along with its context. The antigen it recognizes is unknown. Base quality data are lacking; no much larger clone is found one base away. The data originate from a study of blood T cell repertoires in COVID-19 (dated by TCRdb to 2018 to 2021). Context from the whole study: Collaborator samples came from the United States, Italy and Spain and covered acute and convalescent phases of COVID-19. The material from the prospective study consisted of cDNA or gDNA derived from T cells, B-cell-depleted T cells, or PBMCs. Subjects who had been exposed to COVID-19, were actively infected with it, or had recovered from it provided the deeply sampled blood TCRbeta repertoires that made up the dataset. The repertoires were made available in a free public database intended to serve as a resource for research on the immune response to SARS-CoV-2. The samples were drawn from two sources: the first 160 participants of the ongoing ImmuneRACE study, and fewer than 1,500 subjects contributed by 6 global collaborators. Sample metadata almost always included a de-identified subject ID, COVID-19 status, age in years and sex. Where HLA class I and class II types were available, the types were taken from metadata supplied by the sample provider, not from assay-based typing.

The CDR3 runs 15 amino acids, cysteine and phenylalanine included. Only the CDR3 portion is preserved as DNA: 45 bases, with reading frame beginning at the first base. V is cut back by 3 bases and J by 1 base, with 8 bases in the junction unmatched. The germline V gene (reference sequence) supplies CDR1 GTSNPN and CDR2 SVGIG. TCRbeta CDR3 regions were amplified from genomic DNA using the immunoSEQ Assay, a bias-controlled multiplex PCR. Under the source paper's analysis protocol: Within the assay, amplification of reference gene primers was used to estimate how many nucleated cells each sample contained. Sequence reads were collapsed and filtered to measure the absolute abundance of every unique TCRbeta CDR3 rearrangement. For each sample, productive Simpson clonality was calculated by taking the square root of Simpson's diversity index across productive rearrangements. TCRdb stores this immuneACCESS table with in-frame sequences only. Part of the clones is absent; in the studies checked, under half of the shortfall reflects unresolved V genes, and no reason is known for the rest. V, J and clone size are those of that table, while D and trimming were read from the DNA. The sample profile shows more than 350,000 clones; approximately 87% of them were found once. The top ten hold approximately 10% of the sample.

Overall results and qualifications from the work: How much clinical and demographic metadata was included differed by source and by participant, and the metadata was provided uncurated.

Participants in the prospective study were aged roughly 18 to 100 years, lived in 24 United States geographic areas, and enrolled through a virtual design. To assign participants to cohorts, the prospective study relied on clinical history that participants themselves reported in a screening survey and a study questionnaire. Recovered participants in ImmuneRACE Cohort 3 were defined as having two consecutive negative NP/OP PCR tests, clearance from a healthcare professional, or resolution of symptoms. In the prospective study, mobile phlebotomists collected whole blood, serum and a nasopharyngeal or oropharyngeal swab from each participant. Prospective study participants could optionally give additional blood draws and questionnaires over an approximately 2-month period. Blood samples from the prospective study were shipped frozen or at room temperature prior to DNA extraction.

Here the chain combines TRBV30 and TRBJ1-1; TRBD1 matches 7 bases in the middle. The receptor was derived from a woman between 50 and 59 years old who had recovered from COVID-19. The sequenced material came from PBMCs or T cells enriched from blood (not recorded which). CDR3 protein: CAWRPTGAGNTEAFF. The bases read TGTGCCTGGAGGCCAACAGGGGCTGGGAACACTGAAGCTTTCTTT.